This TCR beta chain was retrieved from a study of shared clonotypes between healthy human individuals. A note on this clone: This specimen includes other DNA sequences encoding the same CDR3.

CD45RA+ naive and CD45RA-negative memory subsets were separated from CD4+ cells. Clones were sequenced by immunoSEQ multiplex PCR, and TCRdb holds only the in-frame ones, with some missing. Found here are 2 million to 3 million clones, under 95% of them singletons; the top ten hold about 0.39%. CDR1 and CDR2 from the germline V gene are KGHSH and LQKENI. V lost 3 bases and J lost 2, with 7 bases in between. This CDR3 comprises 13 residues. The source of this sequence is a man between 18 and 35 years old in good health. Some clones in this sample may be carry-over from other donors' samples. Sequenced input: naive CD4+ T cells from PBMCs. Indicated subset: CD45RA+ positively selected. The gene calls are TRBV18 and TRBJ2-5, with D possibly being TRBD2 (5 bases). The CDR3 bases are TGTGCCAGCTCACCTGGACTTCAAGAGACCCAGTACTTC. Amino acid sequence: CASSPGLQETQYF. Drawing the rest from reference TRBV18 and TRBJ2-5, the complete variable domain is NAGVMQNPRHLVRRRGQEARLRCSPMKGHSHVYWYRQLPEEGLKFMVYLQKENIIDESGMPKERFSAEFPKEGPSILRIQQVVRGDSAAYFCASSPGLQETQYFGPGTRLLVL.